This T cell receptor beta chain was captured in a study of technical replicates of blood from several donors. The data were produced by immunoSEQ multiplex PCR, yet TCRdb's version contains in-frame clones alone and is incomplete. The sample lists roughly 80,000 clones, approximately 94% occurring once. Germline V gene lookup returns CDR1 SGHNT and CDR2 YYREEE (reference sequence). Trimming took off 7 bases at V and 10 bases at J, with 9 bases between the two ends. The CDR3 spans 11 residues. The V and J genes are TRBV5-4 and TRBJ2-6, with unresolved D. The sequenced sample consisted of T cells isolated from PBMCs. The receptor comes from a human donor in good health. The CDR3 DNA sequence: TGTGCCAGCCGACTGCTGAACGTCCTGACTTTC. Protein product: CASRLLNVLTF.